This T cell receptor beta chain was sequenced during a study of cytotoxic CD8 clonotypes in ibrutinib-treated CLL. Study in general: Across the patients, about a dozen were relapsed/refractory, 15 treatment-naive and some 17 IGHV unmutated.

Germline assignment: CDR1 SNHLY and CDR2 FYNNEI. The CDR3 runs 12 residues. Trimming cost V 4 bases and J 4 bases, with 5 bases left between them. Generated by immunoSEQ multiplex PCR, the TCRdb table keeps only in-frame clones and is missing some. The top ten hold about 4.9% of the sample, which has about 160,000 clones, under 85% seen once. Overall study findings and caveats: Lymph node repertoires were not studied, and sampling times were unmatched.

Regarding this clone: Its antigen is still unknown.

The starting material was PBMCs, obtained after 24 months of ibrutinib treatment. This clonotype originated in a human donor with chronic lymphocytic leukemia. The V gene is TRBV2, the J gene TRBJ1-3; D gene ambiguous. The CDR3 coding sequence is TGTGCCAGCAGTGGAGGGGGAAACACCATATATTTT. It specifies CASSGGGNTIYF.